The 31 T cell receptor beta chains below all came from one sample that was sequenced in a study of T-cell reconstitution after alpha-beta-depleted transplantation in children. The TCRbeta library incorporated unique molecular identifiers. TCRdb itself ran the PCR reads through MiXCR, one entry per CDR3 protein. Among about a million distinct CDR3 sequences listed, around 30% were seen once. The sample consisted of PBMCs, mostly from graft donor cells, taken 360 days after TCRalphabeta/CD19-depleted stem cell transplant. These TCRs come from a boy younger than two who had a stem cell transplant for SCID, so the T cells may come from the graft donor.

In this sample, this clonotype turned up a few times. The chain carries TRBV10-3 and TRBJ2-7; the D gene could be TRBD1 or TRBD2 (5 bases each). There are 14 residues in the CDR3. Per germline, CDR1 ENHRY and CDR2 SYGVKD. The germline V and J ends were trimmed by 3 bases and 3 bases, with 12 bases remaining between them. The CDR3 loop reads CAISDEGYYYEQYF. CDR3 DNA: TGTGCCATCAGTGACGAGGGGTACTACTACGAGCAGTACTTC.

V is TRBV5-1 and J is TRBJ1-1; TRBD1 aligns across 12 bases. The CDR3 is made up of 16 amino acids. CDR1 and CDR2 from the germline V gene are SGHRS and YFSETQ. V lost 1 base to trimming and J lost 5 bases; unmatched junction nucleotides: 6. CDR3 in amino acids: CASSLPGTGGGTEAFF. The CDR3 DNA reads TGCGCCAGCAGCTTGCCCGGGACAGGGGGCGGAACTGAAGCTTTCTTT.

This clonotype was detected a few times. V usage is TRBV20-1 and J usage is TRBJ2-2; 14 bases match TRBD2. CDR3 length equals 15 residues. Germline CDR1 DFQATT, CDR2 SNEGSKA (reference sequence). J lost 6 bases, V lost 3 bases, and 3 bases had no gene match. CDR3 sequence: CSARPGLAGAGELFF. The DNA for the CDR3 is TGCAGTGCTAGGCCGGGACTAGCGGGGGCCGGGGAGCTGTTTTTT.

The chain carries TRBV20-1 and TRBJ2-7; 8 positions agree with TRBD1. Germline assignment: CDR1 DFQATT and CDR2 SNEGSKA (reference sequence). The V and J ends lost 1 base and 0 bases, in that order; junction bases with no gene match: 17. The CDR3 is 19 residues long. The CDR3 reads CSARAVPDIRGRSSYEQYF. The CDR3 bases are TGCAGTGCTAGAGCGGTTCCGGACATCAGGGGGCGAAGCTCCTACGAGCAGTACTTC.

V is TRBV27 and J is TRBJ2-7; a possible D gene is TRBD1 (5 bases). Germline V lookup: CDR1 MNHEY, CDR2 SMNVEV (reference sequence). The CDR3 contains 16 residues. V shed 0 bases and J shed 0 bases, with 12 bases lying between them. CDR3 protein: CASSLSGLTHSYEQYF. The CDR3 nucleotides are TGTGCCAGCAGTTTATCGGGGCTGACTCACTCCTACGAGCAGTACTTC.

This clonotype was observed a handful of times. The genes are TRBV12-3 or TRBV12-4 and TRBJ1-1; 7 nucleotides align to TRBD1. V lost 2 bases and J lost 2; bases outside the gene matches: 11. The CDR3 extends over 17 amino acids. CDR3 loop: CASSLPPGTASNTEAFF. CDR3 in DNA: TGTGCCAGCAGTTTACCACCCGGGACAGCAAGTAACACTGAAGCTTTCTTT.

The chain links TRBV12-3 or TRBV12-4 to TRBJ1-1, with a tentative D call TRBD1 (6 bases). V lost 6 bases and J lost 3, with 14 bases in between. There are 14 residues in the CDR3. CDR3 protein: CASRPPTGHTEAFF. CDR3 DNA: TGTGCCAGCAGGCCCCCTACAGGGCACACTGAAGCTTTCTTT.

This chain connects TRBV7-8 to TRBJ1-5, with unresolved D. Trimming removed 5 bases at V and 4 bases at J, with 12 bases between. This CDR3 is built from 14 residues. Germline values: CDR1 SGHVS, CDR2 FQNEAQ. The CDR3 DNA reads TGTGCCAGCAGCATGGAGGAGAAGAATCAGCCCCAGCATTTT. This codes for CASSMEEKNQPQHF.

This clonotype has only a few counts. V is TRBV12-3 or TRBV12-4 and J is TRBJ2-2; D not resolved. Deletions cut 7 bases from V and 5 bases from J, with 20 bases between. The CDR3 runs 16 residues. CDR3 protein: CASTQRVDQRTGELFF. Written as DNA, the CDR3 is TGTGCCAGCACCCAAAGGGTGGACCAGAGGACCGGGGAGCTGTTTTTT.

The chain is built from TRBV7-3 and TRBJ1-1; no clear D. CDR1 SGHTA and CDR2 FQGTGA come from the germline V gene. This CDR3 has 14 amino acids. V lost 5 bases, J lost 3 bases, and 13 bases lay in between. The CDR3 reads CASSPMVRDTEAFF. The CDR3 DNA sequence: TGTGCCAGCAGCCCAATGGTGAGGGACACTGAAGCTTTCTTT.

This clonotype showed up just a few times. The chain employs TRBV7-2 and TRBJ2-1, with D perhaps matching TRBD2 (6 bases). Germline values: CDR1 SGHTA, CDR2 FQGNSA. The CDR3 extends over 14 amino acids. Trimming stripped 0 bases from V and 8 bases from J, with 11 bases between. Here the CDR3 reads CASSLAVGGDEQFF. CDR3 coding DNA: TGTGCCAGCAGCTTAGCGGTAGGCGGGGATGAGCAGTTCTTC.

The rearrangement uses TRBV12-3 or TRBV12-4 and TRBJ2-7; no reliable D call. This CDR3 is built from 13 residues. The ends were cut back, 5 bases at V and 7 bases at J, with 15 bases in the middle. The CDR3 protein is CASSRPTPTEQYF. The CDR3, as DNA: TGTGCCAGCAGTCGACCTACCCCAACGGAGCAGTACTTC.

The V and J genes are TRBV5-1 and TRBJ2-7; maybe TRBD2 (6 bases). CDR3 length equals 13 residues. Trimming stripped 6 bases from V and 5 bases from J, with 15 bases between. CDR1 is SGHRS and CDR2 is YFSETQ in the germline V gene. The CDR3 region is CASKEGRFDEQYF. The CDR3 DNA reads TGCGCCAGCAAGGAAGGGAGGTTCGACGAGCAGTACTTC.

CDR3 in DNA: TGTGCCATCAGTGAGCCGGGGGGGACAGTCGAGCAGTACTTC. It is translated as CAISEPGGTVEQYF. J is TRBJ2-7 and V is TRBV10-3; the D gene is possibly TRBD2 (8 bases). The germline V gene encodes CDR1 ENHRY and CDR2 SYGVKD. The CDR3 is made up of 14 amino acids. Trimming took off 2 bases at V and 6 bases at J, with 14 bases between the two ends.

This chain connects TRBV5-1 to TRBJ2-7; D is possibly TRBD1 or TRBD2 (6 bases each). This CDR3 is built from 14 residues. Per the germline V gene, CDR1 is SGHRS and CDR2 is YFSETQ. Trimming removed 1 base at V and 3 bases at J, with 11 bases between. Written as DNA, the CDR3 is TGCGCCAGCAGCTTGTCCGGGGGCAACTACGAGCAGTACTTC. This sequence encodes CASSLSGGNYEQYF.

The rearrangement uses TRBV12-3 or TRBV12-4 and TRBJ2-1; D remains unclear. V lost 3 bases, J lost 9 bases, and 12 bases lay in between. This CDR3 is built from 13 residues. The CDR3 coding sequence is TGTGCCAGCAGTTTCGGGTTCGGCGGTGAGCAGTTCTTC. Residues: CASSFGFGGEQFF.

This clonotype occurred a few times. This sequence joins TRBV4-2 and TRBJ1-6; 9 positions agree with TRBD1. From germline, CDR1 is LGHNA and CDR2 YNFKEQ. Trimming took 4 bases from V and 7 from J; bases not matched to a gene: 5. The length of the CDR3 is 15 residues. This chain's CDR3 is CASSPRQGENSPLHF. CDR3 DNA: TGTGCCAGCAGCCCAAGACAGGGGGAGAATTCACCCCTCCACTTT.

The chain combines TRBV7-9 with TRBJ2-1; the D is unclear. The germline V gene has CDR1 SEHNR and CDR2 FQNEAQ (reference sequence). The CDR3 is made up of 16 amino acids. V shed 5 bases and J shed 0 bases, with 14 bases lying between them. The CDR3 loop reads CASSTQASASYNEQFF. The CDR3 nucleotides read TGTGCCAGCAGCACTCAAGCCTCGGCCTCCTACAATGAGCAGTTCTTC.

This clonotype was seen only a few times. This chain uses TRBV2 with TRBJ2-3, with 14 nucleotides matching TRBD2. V shed 6 bases, J shed 7 bases, and the junction held 3 bases outside the gene matches. Germline CDR1 SNHLY, CDR2 FYNNEI. The CDR3 consists of 14 residues. This CDR3 is CASRGLAGGYTQYF. CDR3 DNA: TGTGCCAGCAGAGGACTAGCGGGGGGATATACGCAGTATTTT.

This clonotype occurred many times. The chain joins TRBV2 to TRBJ2-1; 12 bases map to TRBD2. The germline gives CDR1 SNHLY, CDR2 FYNNEI. The J segment lost 9 bases and the V segment lost 1 base, leaving 7 bases of the junction unmatched. CDR3 size: 16 residues. The DNA for the CDR3 is TGTGCCAGCAGTGAAGTATCTAGCGGGGGGGATATTGAGCAGTTCTTC. This codes for CASSEVSSGGDIEQFF.

The CDR3 coding sequence is TGCGCCAGCAGCTTGTTAGCAACCAGGGTAGGGCAAGAGACCCAGTACTTC. Residues: CASSLLATRVGQETQYF. The rearrangement uses TRBV5-1 and TRBJ2-5; the D gene is possibly TRBD1 (5 bases). Trimming left V 1 base short and J 2 bases short, with 18 bases between. Germline values: CDR1 SGHRS, CDR2 YFSETQ. CDR3 length: 17 residues.

V usage is TRBV7-6 and J usage is TRBJ1-4, with a tentative D call TRBD1 (6 bases). Trimming removed 5 bases at V and 7 bases at J, with 14 bases between. The V gene's germline CDR1 is SGHVS and CDR2 FNYEAQ. CDR3 length equals 14 residues. The CDR3 coding sequence is TGTGCCAGCAGCCTAGGAGGGGGTACTGAAAAACTGTTTTTT. Protein product: CASSLGGGTEKLFF.

The V and J genes are TRBV20-1 and TRBJ2-7; D is undetermined. This CDR3 contains 13 residues. Germline-derived CDR1 and CDR2 are DFQATT and SNEGSKA (reference sequence). V shed 1 base and J shed 4 bases, with 11 bases lying between them. The DNA of the CDR3 is TGCAGTGCTAGAGGGGGTCGATTATACGAGCAGTACTTC. This gives the protein CSARGGRLYEQYF.

This chain joins TRBV12-3 or TRBV12-4 and TRBJ1-1; a possible D gene is TRBD1 (5 bases). This CDR3 spans 16 amino acids. Trimming took 2 bases from V and 1 from J, leaving 14 bases between them. This CDR3 is CASSLRKDRKNTEAFF. The DNA for the CDR3 is TGTGCCAGCAGTTTAAGAAAAGACAGAAAGAACACTGAAGCTTTCTTT.

The rearrangement links TRBV6-2 or TRBV6-3 to TRBJ2-5, with 8 bases aligning to TRBD2. V lost 2 bases and J lost 9; bases outside the gene matches: 11. The CDR3 has 15 amino acids. CDR1 MNHEY and CDR2 SVGEGT come from the germline V gene. The CDR3 loop is CASSYIASREGAQYF. CDR3 DNA sequence: TGTGCCAGCAGTTACATCGCTAGCCGGGAGGGGGCCCAGTACTTC.

The sample holds a few counts of this clonotype. V gene TRBV4-1 combines with J gene TRBJ2-3, with no clear D. The CDR3 is 15 amino acids. Germline loops: CDR1 MGHRA, CDR2 YSYEKL. V was shortened by 1 base and J by 2 bases, with 10 bases between the two germline ends. The CDR3 nucleotides read TGCGCCAGCAGCCAAGTGGTCCTCAACACAGATACGCAGTATTTT. The encoded protein is CASSQVVLNTDTQYF.

This CDR3 reads CASNLKRGSGANVLTF. The CDR3 DNA reads as TGTGCCAGCAATCTAAAGAGGGGCTCTGGGGCCAACGTCCTGACTTTC. The J gene is TRBJ2-6, the V gene TRBV12-3 or TRBV12-4; TRBD1 or TRBD2 may be the D gene (5 bases each). Between the trimmed V and J ends, which lost 7 bases and 0 bases, there was a span of 13 bases. The CDR3 covers 16 residues.

This clonotype was detected a few times. The rearrangement uses TRBV9 and TRBJ2-7, with TRBD2 identical over 7 bases. The CDR3 has 15 amino acids. Germline CDR1 reads SGDLS; CDR2 reads YYNGEE. The V gene end was trimmed by 0 bases and the J gene end by 7 bases; junction bases not matched to a gene: 10. CDR3 sequence reads: CASSVEPGLGREQYF. The CDR3 nucleotides read TGTGCCAGCAGCGTAGAGCCCGGACTAGGTCGGGAGCAGTACTTC.

This clonotype was recorded a few times. Here the CDR3 reads CASKGARMDNEQFF. In DNA form, the CDR3 reads TGCGCCAGCAAGGGGGCTCGTATGGACAATGAGCAGTTCTTC. The V gene is TRBV5-1, the J gene TRBJ2-1; 7 nucleotides agree with TRBD1. The CDR3 length is 14 residues. Unmatched junction bases numbered 8, after V lost 6 bases and J lost 5 bases. Germline V lookup: CDR1 SGHRS, CDR2 YFSETQ. Looking up the rest from reference TRBV5-1 and TRBJ2-1 gives the full variable domain: KAGVTQTPRYLIKTRGQQVTLSCSPISGHRSVSWYQQTPGQGLQFLFEYFSETQRNKGNFPGRFSGRQFSNSRSEMNVSTLELGDSALYLCASKGARMDNEQFFGPGTRLTVL.

This clonotype was detected a few times. The chain is built from TRBV5-1 and TRBJ1-1; a weak D match, TRBD1 (6 bases). The CDR3 contains 16 residues. Germline V gene data show CDR1 as SGHRS and CDR2 as YFSETQ. The V end was cut by 3 bases, the J end by 2 bases, with 17 bases between. The CDR3, as DNA: TGCGCCAGCAGCTCGGGTCGAAACAGGGAAAACACTGAAGCTTTCTTT. Translating it yields CASSSGRNRENTEAFF.

This clonotype was picked up a small number of times. This sequence joins TRBV6-5 and TRBJ2-7, with a tentative D call TRBD2 (5 bases). Germline CDR1 is MNHEY and CDR2 is SVGAGI. The CDR3 spans 12 residues. With 5 bases removed from V and 4 bases from J, the gap between germline ends came to 9 bases. The CDR3 loop reads CASSGGEYEQYF. The CDR3 DNA is TGTGCCAGCAGTGGAGGCGAGTACGAGCAGTACTTC.